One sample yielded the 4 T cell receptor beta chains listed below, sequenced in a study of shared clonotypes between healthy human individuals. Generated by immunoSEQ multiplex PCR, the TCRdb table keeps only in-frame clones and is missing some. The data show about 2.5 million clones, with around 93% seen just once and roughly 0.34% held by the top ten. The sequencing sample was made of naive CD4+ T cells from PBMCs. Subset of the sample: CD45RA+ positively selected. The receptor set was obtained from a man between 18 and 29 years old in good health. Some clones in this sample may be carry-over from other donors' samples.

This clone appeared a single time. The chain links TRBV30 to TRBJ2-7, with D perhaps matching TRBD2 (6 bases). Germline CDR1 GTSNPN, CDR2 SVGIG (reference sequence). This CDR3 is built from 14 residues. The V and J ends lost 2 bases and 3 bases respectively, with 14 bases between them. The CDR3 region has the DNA TGTGCCTGGAGTCATGACCTAGCGCGCTACGAGCAGTACTTC. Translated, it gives CAWSHDLARYEQYF.

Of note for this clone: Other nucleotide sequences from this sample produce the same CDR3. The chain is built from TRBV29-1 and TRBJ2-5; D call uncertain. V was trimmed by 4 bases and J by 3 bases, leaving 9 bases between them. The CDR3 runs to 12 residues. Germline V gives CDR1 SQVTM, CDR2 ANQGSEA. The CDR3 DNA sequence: TGCAGCGTTGCATCTGGGAAAGAGACCCAGTACTTC. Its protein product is CSVASGKETQYF.

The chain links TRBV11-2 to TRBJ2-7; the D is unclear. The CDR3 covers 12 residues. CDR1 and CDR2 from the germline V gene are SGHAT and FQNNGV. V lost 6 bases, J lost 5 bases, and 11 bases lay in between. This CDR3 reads CASSPLLDEQYF. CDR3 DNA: TGTGCCAGCAGTCCTCTGCTAGACGAGCAGTACTTC. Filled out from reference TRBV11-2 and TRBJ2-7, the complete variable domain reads EAGVAQSPRYKIIEKRQSVAFWCNPISGHATLYWYQQILGQGPKLLIQFQNNGVVDDSQLPKDRFSAERLKGVDSTLKIQPAKLEDSAVYLCASSPLLDEQYFGPGTRLTVT.

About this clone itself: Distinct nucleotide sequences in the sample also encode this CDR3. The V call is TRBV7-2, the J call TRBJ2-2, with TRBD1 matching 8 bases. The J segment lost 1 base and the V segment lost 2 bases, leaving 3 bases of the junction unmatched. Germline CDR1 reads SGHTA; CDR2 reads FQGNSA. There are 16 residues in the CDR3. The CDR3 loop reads CASSLLGTGNTGELFF. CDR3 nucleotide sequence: TGTGCCAGCAGCTTACTAGGGACAGGGAACACCGGGGAGCTGTTTTTT.